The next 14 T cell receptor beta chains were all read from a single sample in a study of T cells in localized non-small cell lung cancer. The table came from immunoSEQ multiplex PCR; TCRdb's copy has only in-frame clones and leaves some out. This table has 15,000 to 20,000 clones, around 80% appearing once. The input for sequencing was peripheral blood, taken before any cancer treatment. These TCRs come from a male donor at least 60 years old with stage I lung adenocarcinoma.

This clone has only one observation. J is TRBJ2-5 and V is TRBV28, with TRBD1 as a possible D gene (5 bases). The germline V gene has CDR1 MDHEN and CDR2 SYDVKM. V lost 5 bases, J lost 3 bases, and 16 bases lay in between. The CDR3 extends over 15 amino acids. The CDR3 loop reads CASSPETVMEETQYF. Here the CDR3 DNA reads TGTGCCAGCAGTCCGGAGACAGTAATGGAAGAGACCCAGTACTTC.

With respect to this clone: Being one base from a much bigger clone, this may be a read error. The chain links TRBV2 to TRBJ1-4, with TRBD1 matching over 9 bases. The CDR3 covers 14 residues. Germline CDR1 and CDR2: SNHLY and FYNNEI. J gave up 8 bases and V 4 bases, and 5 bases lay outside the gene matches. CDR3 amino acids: CASSGSGQGEKLFF. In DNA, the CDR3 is TGTGCCAGCAGTGGATCTGGACAGGGGGAAAAACTGTTTTTT.

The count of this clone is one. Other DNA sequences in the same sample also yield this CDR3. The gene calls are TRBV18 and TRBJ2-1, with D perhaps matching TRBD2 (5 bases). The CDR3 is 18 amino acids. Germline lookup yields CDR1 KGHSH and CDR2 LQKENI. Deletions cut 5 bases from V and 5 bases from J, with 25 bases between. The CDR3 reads CASSALDTIEGLDNEQFF. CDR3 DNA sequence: TGTGCCAGCTCAGCGCTTGATACGATAGAGGGCCTAGACAATGAGCAGTTCTTC. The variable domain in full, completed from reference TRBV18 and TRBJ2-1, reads NAGVMQNPRHLVRRRGQEARLRCSPMKGHSHVYWYRQLPEEGLKFMVYLQKENIIDESGMPKERFSAEFPKEGPSILRIQQVVRGDSAAYFCASSALDTIEGLDNEQFFGPGTRLTVL.

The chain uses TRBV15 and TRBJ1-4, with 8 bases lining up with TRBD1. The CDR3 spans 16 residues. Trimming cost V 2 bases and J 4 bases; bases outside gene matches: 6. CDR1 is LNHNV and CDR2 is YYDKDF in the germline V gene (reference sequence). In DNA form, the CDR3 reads TGTGCCACCAGCAGAAGGACAGGGAGACTTAATGAAAAACTGTTTTTT. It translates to CATSRRTGRLNEKLFF.

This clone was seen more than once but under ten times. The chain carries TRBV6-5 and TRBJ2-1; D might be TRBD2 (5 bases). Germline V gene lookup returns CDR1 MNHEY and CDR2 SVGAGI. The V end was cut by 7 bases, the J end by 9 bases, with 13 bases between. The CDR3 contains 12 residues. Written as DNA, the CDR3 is TGTGCCAGCACCGAGATTCGGGGTGAGCAGTTCTTC. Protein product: CASTEIRGEQFF.

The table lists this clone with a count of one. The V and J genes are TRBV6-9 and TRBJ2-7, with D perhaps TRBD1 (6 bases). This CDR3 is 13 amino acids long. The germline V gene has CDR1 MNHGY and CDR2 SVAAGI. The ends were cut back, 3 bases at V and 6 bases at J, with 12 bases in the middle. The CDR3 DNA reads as TGTGCCAGCAGTTACTCGGTACAGGGCGAGCAGTACTTC. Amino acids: CASSYSVQGEQYF.

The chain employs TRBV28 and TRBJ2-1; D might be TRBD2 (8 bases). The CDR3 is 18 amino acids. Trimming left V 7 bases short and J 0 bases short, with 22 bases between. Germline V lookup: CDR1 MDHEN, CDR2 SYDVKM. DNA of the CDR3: TGTGCCAGCAAAGGGGGCTTTAGCGGGATCAGCTCCTACAATGAGCAGTTCTTC. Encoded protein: CASKGGFSGISSYNEQFF.

The CDR3 loop is CASSPGLGDTYEQYF. The CDR3 region has the DNA TGTGCCAGCAGCCCCGGACTAGGGGATACCTACGAGCAGTACTTC. The chain links TRBV28 to TRBJ2-7, with 7 positions matching TRBD2. Trimming removed 6 bases from V and 2 bases from J; junction bases left unmatched: 10. The germline V gene encodes CDR1 MDHEN and CDR2 SYDVKM. The CDR3 contains 15 residues.

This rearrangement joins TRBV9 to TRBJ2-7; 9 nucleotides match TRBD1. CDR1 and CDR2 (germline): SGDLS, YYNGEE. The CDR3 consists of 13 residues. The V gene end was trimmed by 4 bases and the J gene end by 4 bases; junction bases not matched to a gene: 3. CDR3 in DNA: TGTGCCAGCAGCCGGGGACAGGGATACGAGCAGTACTTC. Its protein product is CASSRGQGYEQYF. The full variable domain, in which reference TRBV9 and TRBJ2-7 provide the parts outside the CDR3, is DSGVTQTPKHLITATGQRVTLRCSPRSGDLSVYWYQQSLDQGLQFLIQYYNGEERAKGNILERFSAQQFPDLHSELNLSSLELGDSALYFCASSRGQGYEQYFGPGTRLTVT.

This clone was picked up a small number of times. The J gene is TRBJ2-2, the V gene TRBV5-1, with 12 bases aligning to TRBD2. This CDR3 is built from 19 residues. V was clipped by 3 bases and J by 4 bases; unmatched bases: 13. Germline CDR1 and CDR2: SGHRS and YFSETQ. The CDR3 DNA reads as TGCGCCAGCAGCTCGGCAGGACTAGCGGGGACCCTGGGCACCGGGGAGCTGTTTTTT. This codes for CASSSAGLAGTLGTGELFF.

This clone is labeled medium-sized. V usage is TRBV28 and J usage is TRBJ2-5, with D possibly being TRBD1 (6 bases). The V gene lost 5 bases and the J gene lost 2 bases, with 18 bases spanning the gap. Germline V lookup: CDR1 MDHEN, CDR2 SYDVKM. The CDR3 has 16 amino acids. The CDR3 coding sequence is TGTGCCAGCAGTCGCCCCGGACAGCTTCCTCAAGAGACCCAGTACTTC. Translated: CASSRPGQLPQETQYF.

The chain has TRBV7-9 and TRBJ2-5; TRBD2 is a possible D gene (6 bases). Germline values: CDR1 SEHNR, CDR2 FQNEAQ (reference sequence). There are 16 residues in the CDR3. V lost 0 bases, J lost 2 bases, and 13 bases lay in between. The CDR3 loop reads CASSLAHKRVQETQYF. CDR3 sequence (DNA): TGTGCCAGCAGCTTAGCCCACAAGCGGGTGCAAGAGACCCAGTACTTC.

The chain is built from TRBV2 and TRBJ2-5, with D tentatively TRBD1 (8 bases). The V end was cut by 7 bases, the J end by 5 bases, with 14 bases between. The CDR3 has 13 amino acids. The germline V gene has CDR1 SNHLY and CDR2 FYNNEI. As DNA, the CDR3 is TGTGCCAGCAACGGACAGGGAGGGGAGACCCAGTACTTC. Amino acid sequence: CASNGQGGETQYF.

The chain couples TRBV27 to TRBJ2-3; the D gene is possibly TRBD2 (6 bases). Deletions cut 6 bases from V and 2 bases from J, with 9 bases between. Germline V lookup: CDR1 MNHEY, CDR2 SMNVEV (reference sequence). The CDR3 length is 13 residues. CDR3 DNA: TGTGCCAGCAGCCCGGGACTCACAGATACGCAGTATTTT. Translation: CASSPGLTDTQYF.